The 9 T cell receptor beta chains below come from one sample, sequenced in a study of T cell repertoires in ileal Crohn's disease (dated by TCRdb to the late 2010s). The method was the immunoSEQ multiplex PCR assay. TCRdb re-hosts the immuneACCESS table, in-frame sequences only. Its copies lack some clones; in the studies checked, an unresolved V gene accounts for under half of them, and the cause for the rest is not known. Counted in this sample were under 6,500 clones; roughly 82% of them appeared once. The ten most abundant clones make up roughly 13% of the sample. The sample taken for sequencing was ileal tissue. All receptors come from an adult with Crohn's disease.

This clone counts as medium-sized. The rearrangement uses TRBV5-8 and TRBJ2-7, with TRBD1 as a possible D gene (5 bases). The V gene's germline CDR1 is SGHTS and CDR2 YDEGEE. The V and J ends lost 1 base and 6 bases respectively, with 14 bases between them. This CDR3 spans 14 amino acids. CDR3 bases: TGTGCCAGCAGCTTGCGGGCAGGGATTTCCGAGCAGTACTTC. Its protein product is CASSLRAGISEQYF.

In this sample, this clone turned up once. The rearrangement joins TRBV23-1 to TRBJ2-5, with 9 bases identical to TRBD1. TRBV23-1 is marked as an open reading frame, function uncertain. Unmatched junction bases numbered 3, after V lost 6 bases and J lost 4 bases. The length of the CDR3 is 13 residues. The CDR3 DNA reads TGCGCCAGCAGACAGGGGGCGAGAGAGACCCAGTACTTC. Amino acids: CASRQGARETQYF.

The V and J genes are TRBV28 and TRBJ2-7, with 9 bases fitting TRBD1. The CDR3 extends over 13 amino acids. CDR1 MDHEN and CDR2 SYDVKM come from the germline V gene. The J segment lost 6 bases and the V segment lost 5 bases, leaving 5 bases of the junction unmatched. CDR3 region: CASSVNRGREQYF. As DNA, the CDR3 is TGTGCCAGCAGTGTGAACAGGGGGCGCGAGCAGTACTTC.

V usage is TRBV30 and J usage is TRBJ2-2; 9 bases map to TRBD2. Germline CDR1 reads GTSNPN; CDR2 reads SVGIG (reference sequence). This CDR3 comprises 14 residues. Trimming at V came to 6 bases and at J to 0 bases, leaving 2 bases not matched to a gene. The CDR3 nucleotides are TGTGCCTGCTTAGCGGGGGCGAACACCGGGGAGCTGTTTTTT. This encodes CACLAGANTGELFF. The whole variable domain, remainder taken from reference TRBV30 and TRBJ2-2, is SQTIHQWPATLVQPVGSPLSLECTVEGTSNPNLYWYRQAAGRGLQLLFYSVGIGQISSEVPQNLSASRPQDRQFILSSKKLLLSDSGFYLCACLAGANTGELFFGEGSRLTVL.

The DNA of the CDR3 is TGTGCCAGCAGCTTAGATAACAGCCAGCCCCAGCATTTT. Protein product: CASSLDNSQPQHF. V gene TRBV7-2 combines with J gene TRBJ1-5; the D is unclear. Germline V gene lookup returns CDR1 SGHTA and CDR2 FQGNSA. The CDR3 has 13 amino acids. V was shortened by 1 base and J by 7 bases, with 8 bases between the two germline ends. Combining the CDR3 with reference TRBV7-2 and TRBJ1-5 gives the whole variable domain GAGVSQSPSNKVTEKGKDVELRCDPISGHTALYWYRQSLGQGLEFLIYFQGNSAPDKSGLPSDRFSAERTGGSVSTLTIQRTQQEDSAVYLCASSLDNSQPQHFGDGTRLSIL.

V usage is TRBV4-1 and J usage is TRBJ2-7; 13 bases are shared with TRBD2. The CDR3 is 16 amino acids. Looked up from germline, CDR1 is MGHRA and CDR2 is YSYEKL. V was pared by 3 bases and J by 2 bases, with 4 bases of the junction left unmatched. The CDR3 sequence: CASSHELAGGTYEQYF. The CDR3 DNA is TGCGCCAGCAGCCACGAACTAGCGGGGGGGACCTACGAGCAGTACTTC.

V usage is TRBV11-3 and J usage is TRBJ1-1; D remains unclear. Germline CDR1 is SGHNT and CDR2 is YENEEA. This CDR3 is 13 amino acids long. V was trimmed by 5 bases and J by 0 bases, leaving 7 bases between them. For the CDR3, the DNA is TGTGCCAGCAGCCTGGGAGTGAACACTGAAGCTTTCTTT. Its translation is CASSLGVNTEAFF. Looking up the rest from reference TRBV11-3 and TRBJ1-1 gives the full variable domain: EAGVVQSPRYKIIEKKQPVAFWCNPISGHNTLYWYLQNLGQGPELLIRYENEEAVDDSQLPKDRFSAERLKGVDSTLKIQPAELGDSAVYLCASSLGVNTEAFFGQGTRLTVV.

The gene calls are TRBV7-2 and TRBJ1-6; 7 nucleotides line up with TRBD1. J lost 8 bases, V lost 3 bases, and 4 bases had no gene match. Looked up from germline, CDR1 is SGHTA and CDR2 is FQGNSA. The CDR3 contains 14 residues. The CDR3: CASSLTGTDSPLHF. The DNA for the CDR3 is TGTGCCAGCAGCTTGACAGGGACCGATTCACCCCTCCACTTT. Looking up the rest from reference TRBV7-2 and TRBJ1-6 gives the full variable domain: GAGVSQSPSNKVTEKGKDVELRCDPISGHTALYWYRQSLGQGLEFLIYFQGNSAPDKSGLPSDRFSAERTGGSVSTLTIQRTQQEDSAVYLCASSLTGTDSPLHFGNGTRLTVT.

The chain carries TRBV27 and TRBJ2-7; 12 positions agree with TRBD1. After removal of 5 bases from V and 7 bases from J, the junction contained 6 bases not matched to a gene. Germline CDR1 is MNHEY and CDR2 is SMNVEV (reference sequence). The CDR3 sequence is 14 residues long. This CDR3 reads CASSPGTGGREQYF. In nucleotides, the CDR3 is TGTGCCAGCAGTCCTGGGACAGGGGGCAGGGAGCAGTACTTC.